The TCR beta chain described here comes from a study of blood T cell repertoires in COVID-19. Looking at the study overall: COVID-19 samples collected from the United States, Italy and Spain covered acute and convalescent phases. Sources were T cells, B-cell-depleted T cells, or PBMCs; the material itself was cDNA or gDNA.

Per the study methods: By means of reference gene primer amplification, nucleated cell counts were estimated. Generated by immunoSEQ multiplex PCR, the TCRdb table keeps only in-frame clones and is missing some. V, J and clone size were drawn from that table, and D and trimming were deduced from the DNA. The sample records roughly 300,000 clones, approximately 85% being singletons. This clone was counted only a few times. Germline V gene lookup returns CDR1 SGHRS and CDR2 YFSETQ. The CDR3 length is 15 residues. The V end lost 0 bases, the J end lost 0 bases, and 6 bases lay between the germline ends. Sequenced input: peripheral blood. The sequence was collected from a man between 18 and 35 years old with active or convalescent COVID-19. The rearrangement uses TRBV5-1 and TRBJ1-4; D is unclear. The CDR3 protein is CASSLAPATNEKLFF. The CDR3 nucleotides are TGCGCCAGCAGCTTGGCCCCCGCAACTAATGAAAAACTGTTTTTT.